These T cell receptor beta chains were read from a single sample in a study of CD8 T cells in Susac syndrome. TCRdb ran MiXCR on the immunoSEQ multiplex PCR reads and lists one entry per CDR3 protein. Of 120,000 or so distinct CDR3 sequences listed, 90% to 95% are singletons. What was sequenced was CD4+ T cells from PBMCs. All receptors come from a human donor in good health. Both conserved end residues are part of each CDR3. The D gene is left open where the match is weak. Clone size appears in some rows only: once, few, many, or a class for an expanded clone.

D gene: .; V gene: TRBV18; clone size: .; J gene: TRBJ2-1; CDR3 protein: CASSPWGGSYNEQFF; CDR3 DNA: TGTGCCAGCTCACCATGGGGAGGCTCCTACAATGAGCAGTTCTTC
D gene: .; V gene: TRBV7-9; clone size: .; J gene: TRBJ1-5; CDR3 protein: CASSRDIQPQHF; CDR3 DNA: TGTGCCAGCAGCAGGGACATTCAGCCCCAGCATTTT
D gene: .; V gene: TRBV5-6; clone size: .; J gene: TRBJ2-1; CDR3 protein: CASSLARLGEQFF; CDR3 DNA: TGTGCCAGCAGCTTGGCTAGATTGGGTGAGCAGTTCTTC
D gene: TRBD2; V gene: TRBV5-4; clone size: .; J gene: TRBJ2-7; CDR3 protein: CASSLSIRTSGTYEQYF; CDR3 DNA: TGTGCCAGCAGCCTCAGCATCCGGACTAGCGGCACCTACGAGCAGTACTTC
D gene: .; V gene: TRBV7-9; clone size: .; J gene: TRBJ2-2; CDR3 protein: CASSSPPGHGSETGELFF; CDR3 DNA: TGTGCCAGCAGCTCACCTCCGGGACACGGAAGTGAGACCGGGGAGCTGTTTTTT
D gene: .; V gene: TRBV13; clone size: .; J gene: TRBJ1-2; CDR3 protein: CASSLTGWDGYTF; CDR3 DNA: TGTGCCAGCAGCTTAACGGGGTGGGACGGCTACACCTTC
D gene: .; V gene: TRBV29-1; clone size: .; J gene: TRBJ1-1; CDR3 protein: CSVGTPRHTEAFF; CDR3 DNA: TGCAGCGTTGGGACACCGCGTCACACTGAAGCTTTCTTT
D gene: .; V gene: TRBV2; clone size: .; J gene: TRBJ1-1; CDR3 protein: CASSESPDSLKGAFF; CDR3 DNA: TGTGCCAGCAGTGAAAGCCCCGATTCTCTAAAGGGAGCTTTCTTT
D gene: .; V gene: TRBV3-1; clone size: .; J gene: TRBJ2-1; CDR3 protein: CASSPLGHDEQFF; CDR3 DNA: TGTGCCAGCAGCCCCCTGGGACACGATGAGCAGTTCTTC
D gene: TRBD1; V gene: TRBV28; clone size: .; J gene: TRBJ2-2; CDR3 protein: CASMRTGVDTGELFF; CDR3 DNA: TGTGCCAGCATGCGGACAGGGGTGGACACCGGGGAGCTGTTTTTT
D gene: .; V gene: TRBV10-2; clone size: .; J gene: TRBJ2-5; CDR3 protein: CASGRPKETQYF; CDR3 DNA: TGCGCCAGCGGACGTCCCAAAGAGACCCAGTACTTC
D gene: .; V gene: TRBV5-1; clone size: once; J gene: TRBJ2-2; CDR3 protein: CASSFPGAGELFF; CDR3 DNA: TGCGCCAGCAGCTTTCCAGGGGCCGGGGAGCTGTTTTTT
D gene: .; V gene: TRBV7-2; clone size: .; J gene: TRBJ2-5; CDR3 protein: CASSRVDTETQYF; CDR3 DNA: TGTGCCAGCAGCCGGGTGGATACGGAGACCCAGTACTTC
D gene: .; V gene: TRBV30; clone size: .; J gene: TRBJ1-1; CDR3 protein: CAWSFGVQNTEAFF; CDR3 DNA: TGTGCCTGGAGTTTCGGGGTTCAGAACACTGAAGCTTTCTTT
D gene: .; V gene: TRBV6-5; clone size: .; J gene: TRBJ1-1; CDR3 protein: CASSYGGQLIGAFF; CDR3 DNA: TGTGCCAGCAGTTACGGGGGCCAATTAATAGGAGCTTTCTTT
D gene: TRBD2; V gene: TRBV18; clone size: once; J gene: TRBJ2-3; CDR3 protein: CASSVPGLAGGADTQYF; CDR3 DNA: TGTGCCAGCTCCGTCCCGGGACTAGCGGGAGGGGCAGATACGCAGTATTTT
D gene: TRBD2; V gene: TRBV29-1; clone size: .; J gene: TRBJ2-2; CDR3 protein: CSVSSGLAAGELFF; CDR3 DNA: TGCAGCGTTTCTTCGGGACTAGCGGCCGGGGAGCTGTTTTTT
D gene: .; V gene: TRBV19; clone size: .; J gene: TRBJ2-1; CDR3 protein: CASSRLAHNEQFF; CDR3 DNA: TGTGCCAGTAGTCGTCTAGCACACAATGAGCAGTTCTTC
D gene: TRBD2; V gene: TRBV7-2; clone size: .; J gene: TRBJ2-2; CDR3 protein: CASSLDPAGVPNTGELFF; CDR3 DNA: TGTGCCAGCAGCTTAGATCCAGCGGGAGTCCCGAACACCGGGGAGCTGTTTTTT
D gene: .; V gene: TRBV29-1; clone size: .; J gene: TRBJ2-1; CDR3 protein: CSVEGTQEFF; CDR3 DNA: TGCAGCGTTGAAGGTACACAGGAGTTCTTC
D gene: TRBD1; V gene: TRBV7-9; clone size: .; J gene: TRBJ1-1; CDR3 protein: CASRYGTGPSEAFF; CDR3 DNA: TGTGCCAGCAGGTATGGGACAGGGCCCTCCGAAGCTTTCTTT
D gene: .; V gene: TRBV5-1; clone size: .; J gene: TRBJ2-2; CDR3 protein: CASSHGVTGELFF; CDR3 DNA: TGCGCCAGCAGCCACGGGGTAACCGGGGAGCTGTTTTTT
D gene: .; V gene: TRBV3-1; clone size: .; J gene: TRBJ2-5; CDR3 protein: CASSLRTAQETQYF; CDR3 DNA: TGTGCCAGCAGCCTTAGGACAGCCCAAGAGACCCAGTACTTC
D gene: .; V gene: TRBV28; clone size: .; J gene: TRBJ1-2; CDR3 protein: CASLERNVGYTF; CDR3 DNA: TGTGCCAGCCTGGAGAGGAACGTCGGCTACACCTTC
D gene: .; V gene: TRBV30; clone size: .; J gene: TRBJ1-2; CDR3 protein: CAWMGSYGYTF; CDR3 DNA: TGTGCCTGGATGGGGAGCTATGGCTACACCTTC
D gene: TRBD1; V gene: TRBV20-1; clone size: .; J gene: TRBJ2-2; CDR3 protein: CSAPNRGSSNTGELFF; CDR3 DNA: TGCAGTGCTCCCAACAGGGGGTCCTCGAACACCGGGGAGCTGTTTTTT